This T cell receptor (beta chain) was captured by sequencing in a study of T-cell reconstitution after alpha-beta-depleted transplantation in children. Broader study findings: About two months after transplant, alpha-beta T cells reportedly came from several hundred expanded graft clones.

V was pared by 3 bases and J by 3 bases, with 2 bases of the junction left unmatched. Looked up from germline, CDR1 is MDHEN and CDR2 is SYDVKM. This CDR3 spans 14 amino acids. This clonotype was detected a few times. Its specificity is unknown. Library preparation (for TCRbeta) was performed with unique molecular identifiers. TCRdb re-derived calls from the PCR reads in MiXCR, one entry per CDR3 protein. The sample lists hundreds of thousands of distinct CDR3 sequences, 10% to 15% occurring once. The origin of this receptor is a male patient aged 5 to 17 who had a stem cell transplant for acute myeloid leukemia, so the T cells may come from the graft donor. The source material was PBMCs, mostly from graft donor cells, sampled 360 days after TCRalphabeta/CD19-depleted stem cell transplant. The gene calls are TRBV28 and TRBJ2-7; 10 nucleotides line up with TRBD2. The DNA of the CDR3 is TGTGCCAGCAGTTTTAGCGGGAGGTACTACGAGCAGTACTTC. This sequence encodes CASSFSGRYYEQYF.